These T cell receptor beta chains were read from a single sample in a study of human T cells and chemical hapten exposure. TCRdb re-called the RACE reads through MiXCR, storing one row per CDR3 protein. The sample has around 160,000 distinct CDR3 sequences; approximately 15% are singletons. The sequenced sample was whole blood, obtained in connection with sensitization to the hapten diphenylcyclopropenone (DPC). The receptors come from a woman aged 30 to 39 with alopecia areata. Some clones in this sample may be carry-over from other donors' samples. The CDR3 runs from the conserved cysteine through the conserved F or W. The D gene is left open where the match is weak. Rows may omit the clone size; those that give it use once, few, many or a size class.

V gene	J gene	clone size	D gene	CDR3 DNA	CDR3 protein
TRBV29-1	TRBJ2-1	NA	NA	TGCAGCGTTGACGGGGGACCGTACAATGAGCAGTTCTTC	CSVDGGPYNEQFF
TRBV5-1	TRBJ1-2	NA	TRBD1	TGCGCCAGCAGCTTACAGGGGGCGGTGGACGGCTATGGCTACACCTTC	CASSLQGAVDGYGYTF
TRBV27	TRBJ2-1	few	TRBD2	TGTGCCAGCACCTCATGGCTAGCGGGTATTAGGGGCTACAATGAGCAGTTCTTC	CASTSWLAGIRGYNEQFF
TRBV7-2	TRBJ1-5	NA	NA	TGTGCCAGCAGCCCCGGAGACGGATATAGCAATCAGCCCCAGCATTTT	CASSPGDGYSNQPQHF
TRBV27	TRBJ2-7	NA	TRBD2	TGTGCCAGCAGTTTTGTGGCGGGGGGGCTTGGCGAGCAGTACTTC	CASSFVAGGLGEQYF
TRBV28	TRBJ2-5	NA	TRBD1	TGTGCCAGCACCCAGGTCGGACAGGCTCAAGAGACCCAGTACTTC	CASTQVGQAQETQYF
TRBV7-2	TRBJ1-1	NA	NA	TGTGCCAGCAGGCAGTCTGCCCTGAACACTGAAGCTTTCTTT	CASRQSALNTEAFF
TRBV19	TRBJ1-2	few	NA	TGTGCCAGTAGTAGACAGTTAGCTAACTATGGCTACACCTTC	CASSRQLANYGYTF
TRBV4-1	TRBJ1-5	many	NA	TGCGCCAGCAGCGCGAGCGGCAATCAGCCCCAGCATTTT	CASSASGNQPQHF
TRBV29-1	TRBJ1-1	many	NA	TGCAGCGCCGACAAGAATCGGGGGACCACTGAAGCTTTCTTT	CSADKNRGTTEAFF
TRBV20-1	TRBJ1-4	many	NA	TGCAGTGCTAGACTTCGGGACCATCATGAAAAACTGTTTTTT	CSARLRDHHEKLFF
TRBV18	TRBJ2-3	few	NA	TGTGCCAGCTCACCACCGGCGCAGTTCGATACGCAGTATTTT	CASSPPAQFDTQYF
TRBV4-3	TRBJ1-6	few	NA	TGCGCCAGCAGCCCTGGGAGAATCTCACCCCTCCACTTT	CASSPGRISPLHF
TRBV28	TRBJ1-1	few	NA	TGTGCCAGCAGTTCGGGAGGGAGTAGGCAGGAAGCTTTCTTT	CASSSGGSRQEAFF
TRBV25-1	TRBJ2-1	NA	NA	TGTGCCAGCAGTGAATATCCCCAAGGGACCTACAATGAGCAGTTCTTC	CASSEYPQGTYNEQFF
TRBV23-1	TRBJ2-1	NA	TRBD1	TGCGCCAGCAGTCCAATGGGGGGACAGGGGAGCAGTGAGCAGTTCTTC	CASSPMGGQGSSEQFF